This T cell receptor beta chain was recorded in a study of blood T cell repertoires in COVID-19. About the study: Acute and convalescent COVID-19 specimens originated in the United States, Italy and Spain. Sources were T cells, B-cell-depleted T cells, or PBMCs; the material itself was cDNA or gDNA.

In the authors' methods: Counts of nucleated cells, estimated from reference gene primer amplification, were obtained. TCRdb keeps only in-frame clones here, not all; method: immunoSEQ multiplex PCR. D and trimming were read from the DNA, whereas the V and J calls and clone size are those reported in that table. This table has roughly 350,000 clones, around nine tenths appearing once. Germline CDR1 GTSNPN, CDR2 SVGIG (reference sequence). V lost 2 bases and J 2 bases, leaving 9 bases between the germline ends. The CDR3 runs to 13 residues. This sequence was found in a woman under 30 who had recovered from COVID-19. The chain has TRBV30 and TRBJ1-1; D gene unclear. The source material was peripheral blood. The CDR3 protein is CAWSQVVNTEAFF. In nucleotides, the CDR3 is TGTGCCTGGAGTCAGGTGGTAAACACTGAAGCTTTCTTT.